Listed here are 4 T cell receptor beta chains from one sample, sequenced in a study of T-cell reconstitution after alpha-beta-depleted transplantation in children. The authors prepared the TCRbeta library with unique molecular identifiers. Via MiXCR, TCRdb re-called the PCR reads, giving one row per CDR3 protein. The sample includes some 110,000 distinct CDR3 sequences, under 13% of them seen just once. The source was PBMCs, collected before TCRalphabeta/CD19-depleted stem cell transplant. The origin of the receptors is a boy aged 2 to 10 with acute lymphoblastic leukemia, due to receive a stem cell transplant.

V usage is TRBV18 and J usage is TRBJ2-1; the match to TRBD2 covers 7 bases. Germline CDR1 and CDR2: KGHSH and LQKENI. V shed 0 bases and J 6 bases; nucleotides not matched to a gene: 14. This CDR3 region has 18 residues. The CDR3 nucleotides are TGTGCCAGCTCACCACCGGTTTTCGGGCGGGAGCGACGCAATGAGCAGTTCTTC. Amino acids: CASSPPVFGRERRNEQFF.

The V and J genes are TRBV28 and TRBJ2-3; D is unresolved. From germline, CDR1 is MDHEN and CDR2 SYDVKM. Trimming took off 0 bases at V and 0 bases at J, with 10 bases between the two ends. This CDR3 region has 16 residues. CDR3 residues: CASSLCVETSTDTQYF. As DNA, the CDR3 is TGTGCCAGCAGTTTATGCGTAGAAACTAGCACAGATACGCAGTATTTT. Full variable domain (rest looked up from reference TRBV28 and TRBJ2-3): DVKVTQSSRYLVKRTGEKVFLECVQDMDHENMFWYRQDPGLGLRLIYFSYDVKMKEKGDIPEGYSVSREKKERFSLILESASTNQTSMYLCASSLCVETSTDTQYFGPGTRLTVL.

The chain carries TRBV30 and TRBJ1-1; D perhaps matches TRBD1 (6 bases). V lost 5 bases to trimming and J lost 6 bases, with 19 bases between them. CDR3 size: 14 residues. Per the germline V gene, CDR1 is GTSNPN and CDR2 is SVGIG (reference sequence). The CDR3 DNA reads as TGTGCCTGGGAGTCTAAAACGGGGGCTTCTGAAGCTTTCTTT. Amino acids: CAWESKTGASEAFF.

The CDR3 protein is CASSFWSSRRETQYF. The CDR3 DNA sequence: TGTGCCAGCAGCTTTTGGTCATCTCGACGGGAGACCCAGTACTTC. J is TRBJ2-5 and V is TRBV5-6, with no clear D. The V end lost 2 bases, the J end lost 5 bases, and 16 bases lay between the germline ends. This CDR3 has 15 amino acids. Germline loops: CDR1 SGHDT, CDR2 YYEEEE.